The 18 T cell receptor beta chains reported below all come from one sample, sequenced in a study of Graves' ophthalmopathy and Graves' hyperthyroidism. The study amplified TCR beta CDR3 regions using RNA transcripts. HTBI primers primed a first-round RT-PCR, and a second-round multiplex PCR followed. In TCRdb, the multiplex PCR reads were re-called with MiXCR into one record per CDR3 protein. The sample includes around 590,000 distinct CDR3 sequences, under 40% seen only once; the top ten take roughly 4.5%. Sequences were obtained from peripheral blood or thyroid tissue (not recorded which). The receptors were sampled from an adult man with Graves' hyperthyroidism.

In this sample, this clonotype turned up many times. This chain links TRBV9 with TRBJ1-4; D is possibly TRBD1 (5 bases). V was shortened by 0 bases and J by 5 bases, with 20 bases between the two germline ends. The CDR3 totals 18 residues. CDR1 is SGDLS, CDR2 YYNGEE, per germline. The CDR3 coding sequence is TGTGCCAGCAGCGTAGACGTCCCAGGGCCAGGGTCAAATGAAAAACTGTTTTTT. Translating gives CASSVDVPGPGSNEKLFF.

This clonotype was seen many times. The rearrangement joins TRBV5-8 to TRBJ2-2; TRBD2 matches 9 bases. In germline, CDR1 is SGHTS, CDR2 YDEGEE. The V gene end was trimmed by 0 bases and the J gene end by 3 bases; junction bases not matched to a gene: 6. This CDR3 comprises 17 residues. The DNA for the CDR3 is TGTGCCAGCAGCTTGGCCAGCGGGGGGCTCTACACCGGGGAGCTGTTTTTT. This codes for CASSLASGGLYTGELFF.

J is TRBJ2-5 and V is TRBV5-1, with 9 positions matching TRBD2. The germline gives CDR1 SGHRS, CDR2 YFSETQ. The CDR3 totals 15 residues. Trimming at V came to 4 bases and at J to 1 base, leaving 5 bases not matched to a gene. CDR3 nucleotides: TGCGCCAGCAGCGTGTTAGCGGGGGCCCAAGAGACCCAGTACTTC. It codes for CASSVLAGAQETQYF. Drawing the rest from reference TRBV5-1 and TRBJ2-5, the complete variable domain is KAGVTQTPRYLIKTRGQQVTLSCSPISGHRSVSWYQQTPGQGLQFLFEYFSETQRNKGNFPGRFSGRQFSNSRSEMNVSTLELGDSALYLCASSVLAGAQETQYFGPGTRLLVL.

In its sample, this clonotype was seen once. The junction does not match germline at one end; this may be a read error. CDR3 nucleotide sequence: TGCGCCAGCAGCTTGGTGGTCAACTCCTACAAGCAGTACTTC. Protein: CASSLVVNSYKQYF. The V call is TRBV5-1, the J call TRBJ2-7, with no clear D. The CDR3 totals 14 residues. Germline CDR1 reads SGHRS; CDR2 reads YFSETQ.

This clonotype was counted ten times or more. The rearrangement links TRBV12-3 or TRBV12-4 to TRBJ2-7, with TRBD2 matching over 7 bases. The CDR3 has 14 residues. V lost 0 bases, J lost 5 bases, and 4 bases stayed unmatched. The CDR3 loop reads CASSLAGGSHEQYF. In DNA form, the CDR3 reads TGTGCCAGCAGTTTAGCGGGAGGGTCCCACGAGCAGTACTTC.

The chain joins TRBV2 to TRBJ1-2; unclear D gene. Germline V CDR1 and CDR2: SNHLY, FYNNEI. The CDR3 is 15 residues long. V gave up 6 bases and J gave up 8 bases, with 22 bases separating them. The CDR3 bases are TGTGCCAGCAGCCAAGATTGGACGGCCTATGGCGGCTACACCTTC. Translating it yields CASSQDWTAYGGYTF.

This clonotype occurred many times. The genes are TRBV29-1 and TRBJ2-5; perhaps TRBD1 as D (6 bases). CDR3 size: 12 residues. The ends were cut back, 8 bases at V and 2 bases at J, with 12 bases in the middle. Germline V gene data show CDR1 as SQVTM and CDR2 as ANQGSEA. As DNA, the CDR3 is TGCAGCAGCTTACAGGGTCAAGAGACCCAGTACTTC. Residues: CSSLQGQETQYF.

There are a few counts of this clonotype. CDR3 DNA sequence: TGTGCCACCAGTGACCGAGGTGGCGGGGGGCCGTACAATGAGCAGTTCTTC. Protein: CATSDRGGGGPYNEQFF. This chain joins TRBV24-1 and TRBJ2-1; TRBD2 agrees at 8 bases. The germline gives CDR1 KGHDR, CDR2 SFDVKD. The junction had 11 bases not matched to a gene; V was cut back by 4 bases and J by 4 bases. The CDR3 spans 17 residues.

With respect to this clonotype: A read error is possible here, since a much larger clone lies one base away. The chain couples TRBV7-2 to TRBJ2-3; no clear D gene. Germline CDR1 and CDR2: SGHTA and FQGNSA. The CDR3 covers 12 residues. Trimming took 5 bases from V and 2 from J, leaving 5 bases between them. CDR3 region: CASSQDTDTQYF. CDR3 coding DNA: TGTGCCAGCAGCCAGGACACAGATACGCAGTATTTT. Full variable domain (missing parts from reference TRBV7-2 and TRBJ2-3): GAGVSQSPSNKVTEKGKDVELRCDPISGHTALYWYRQSLGQGLEFLIYFQGNSAPDKSGLPSDRFSAERTGGSVSTLTIQRTQQEDSAVYLCASSQDTDTQYFGPGTRLTVL.

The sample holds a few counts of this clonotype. CDR3 loop: CASSSDREKYEQYF. CDR3 DNA sequence: TGTGCCAGCAGTTCGGACAGGGAAAAATACGAGCAGTACTTC. V usage is TRBV7-2 and J usage is TRBJ2-7, with 8 positions matching TRBD1. The CDR3 has 14 amino acids. Germline V CDR1 and CDR2: SGHTA, FQGNSA. The V and J ends lost 6 bases and 4 bases, in that order; junction bases with no gene match: 8.

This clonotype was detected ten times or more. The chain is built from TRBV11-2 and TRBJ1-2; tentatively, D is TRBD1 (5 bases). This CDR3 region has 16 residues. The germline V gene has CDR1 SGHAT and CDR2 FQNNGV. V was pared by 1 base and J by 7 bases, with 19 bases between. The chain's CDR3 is CASSLVRPGPVSGYTF. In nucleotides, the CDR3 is TGTGCCAGCAGCTTAGTTCGCCCAGGGCCCGTCAGTGGCTACACCTTC.

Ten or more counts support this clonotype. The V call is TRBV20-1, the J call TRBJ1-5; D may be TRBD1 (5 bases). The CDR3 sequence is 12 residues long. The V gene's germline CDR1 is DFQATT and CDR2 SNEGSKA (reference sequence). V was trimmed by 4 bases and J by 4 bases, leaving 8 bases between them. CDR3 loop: CSATKGNQPQHF. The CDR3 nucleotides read TGCAGTGCTACGAAGGGGAATCAGCCCCAGCATTTT.

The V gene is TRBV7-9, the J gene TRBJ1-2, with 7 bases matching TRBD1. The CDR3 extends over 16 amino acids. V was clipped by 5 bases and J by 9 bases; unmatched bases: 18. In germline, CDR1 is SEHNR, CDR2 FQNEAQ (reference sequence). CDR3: CASSLTGWTGVHSYTF. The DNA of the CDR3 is TGTGCCAGCAGCCTCACTGGCTGGACAGGCGTACATAGCTACACCTTC.

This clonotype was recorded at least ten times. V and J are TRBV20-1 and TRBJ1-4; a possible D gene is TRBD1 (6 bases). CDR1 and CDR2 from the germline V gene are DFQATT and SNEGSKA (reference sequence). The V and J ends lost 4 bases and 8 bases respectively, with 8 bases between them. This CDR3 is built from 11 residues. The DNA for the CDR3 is TGCAGTGCTACAGGGGAGGAAAAACTGTTTTTT. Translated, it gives CSATGEEKLFF.

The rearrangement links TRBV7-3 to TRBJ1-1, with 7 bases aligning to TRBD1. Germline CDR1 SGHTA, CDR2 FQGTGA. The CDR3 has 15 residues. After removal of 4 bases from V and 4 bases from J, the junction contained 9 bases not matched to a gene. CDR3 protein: CASSSQTGSGTEAFF. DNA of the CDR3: TGTGCCAGCAGCTCGCAGACAGGGTCGGGCACTGAAGCTTTCTTT. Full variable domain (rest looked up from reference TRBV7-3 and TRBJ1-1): GAGVSQTPSNKVTEKGKYVELRCDPISGHTALYWYRQSLGQGPEFLIYFQGTGAADDSGLPNDRFFAVRPEGSVSTLKIQRTERGDSAVYLCASSSQTGSGTEAFFGQGTRLTVV.

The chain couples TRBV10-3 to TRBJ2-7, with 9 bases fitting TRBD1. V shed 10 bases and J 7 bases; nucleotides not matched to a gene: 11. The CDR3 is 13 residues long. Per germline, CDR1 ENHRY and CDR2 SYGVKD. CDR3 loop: CATLGQGMGEQYF. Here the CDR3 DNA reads TGTGCCACCTTGGGACAGGGCATGGGTGAGCAGTACTTC.

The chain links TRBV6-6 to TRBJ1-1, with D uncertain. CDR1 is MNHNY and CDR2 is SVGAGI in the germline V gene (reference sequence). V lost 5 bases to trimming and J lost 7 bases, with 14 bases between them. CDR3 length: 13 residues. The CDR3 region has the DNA TGTGCCAGCAGTCCCGACCATGGAGGTGAAGCTTTCTTT. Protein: CASSPDHGGEAFF.

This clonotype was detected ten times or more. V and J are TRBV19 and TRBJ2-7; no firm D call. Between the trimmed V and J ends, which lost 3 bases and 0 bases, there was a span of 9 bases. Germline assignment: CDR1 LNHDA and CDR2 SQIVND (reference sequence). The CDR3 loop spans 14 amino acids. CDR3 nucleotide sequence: TGTGCCAGTAGTATTGGGCAGAGCTCCTACGAGCAGTACTTC. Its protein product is CASSIGQSSYEQYF. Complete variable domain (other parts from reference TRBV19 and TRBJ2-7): DGGITQSPKYLFRKEGQNVTLSCEQNLNHDAMYWYRQDPGQGLRLIYYSQIVNDFQKGDIAEGYSVSREKKESFPLTVTSAQKNPTAFYLCASSIGQSSYEQYFGPGTRLTVT.